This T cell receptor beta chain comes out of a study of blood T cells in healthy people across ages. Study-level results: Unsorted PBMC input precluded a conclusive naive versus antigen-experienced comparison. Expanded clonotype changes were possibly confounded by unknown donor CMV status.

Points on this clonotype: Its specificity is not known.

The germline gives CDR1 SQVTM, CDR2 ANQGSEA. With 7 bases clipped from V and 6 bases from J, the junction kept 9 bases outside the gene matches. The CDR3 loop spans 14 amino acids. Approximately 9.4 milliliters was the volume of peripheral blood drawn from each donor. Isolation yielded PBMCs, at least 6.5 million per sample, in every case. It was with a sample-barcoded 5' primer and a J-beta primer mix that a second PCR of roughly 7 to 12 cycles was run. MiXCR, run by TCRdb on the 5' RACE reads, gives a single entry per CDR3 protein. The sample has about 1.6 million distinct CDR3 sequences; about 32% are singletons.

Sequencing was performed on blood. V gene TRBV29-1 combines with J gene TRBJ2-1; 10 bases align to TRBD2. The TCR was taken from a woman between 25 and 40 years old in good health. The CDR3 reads CSAAVSGGANEQFF. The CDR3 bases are TGCAGCGCTGCCGTAAGCGGGGGGGCCAATGAGCAGTTCTTC.